This T cell receptor (beta chain) is from a study of shared clonotypes between healthy human individuals. The length of the CDR3 is 17 residues. The V segment lost 5 bases and the J segment 9 bases; nucleotides outside the gene matches: 14. Germline V gene sequence: CDR1 SGHVS, CDR2 FNYEAQ. The method was immunoSEQ multiplex PCR; TCRdb's version includes in-frame clones alone and lacks a portion of them. Of under 650,000 clones in the sample, less than 96% were seen once. The receptor was derived from a woman aged 25 to 45 in good health. Sample: naive CD4+ T cells sorted from blood. Subset given: CD45RA+ positively selected. This chain joins TRBV7-6 and TRBJ2-1; the match to TRBD2 covers 12 bases. The CDR3 DNA follows: TGTGCCAGCAGCCCCGTACTAGCGGGAGGCTTAATGGGTGAGCAGTTCTTC. Its translation is CASSPVLAGGLMGEQFF.